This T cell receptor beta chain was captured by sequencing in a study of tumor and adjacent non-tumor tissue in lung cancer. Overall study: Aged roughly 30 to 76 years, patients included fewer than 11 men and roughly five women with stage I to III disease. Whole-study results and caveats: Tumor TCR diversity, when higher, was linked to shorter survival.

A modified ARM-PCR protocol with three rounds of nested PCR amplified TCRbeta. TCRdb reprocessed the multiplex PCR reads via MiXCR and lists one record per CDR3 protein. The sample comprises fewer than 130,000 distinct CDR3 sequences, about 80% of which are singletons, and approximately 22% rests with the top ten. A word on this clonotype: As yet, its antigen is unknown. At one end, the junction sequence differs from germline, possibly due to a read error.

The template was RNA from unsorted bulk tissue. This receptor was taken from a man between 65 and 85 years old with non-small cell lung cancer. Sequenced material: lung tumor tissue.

The CDR3, as DNA: TGTGCCTGGAGTGGAGGGACGGAGAACAGTGAAGTTTTCTTT. This translates into CAWSGGTENSEVFF. This sequence joins TRBV30 and TRBJ1-1, with D perhaps matching TRBD1 (5 bases). This CDR3 is 14 amino acids long. Germline-derived CDR1 and CDR2 are GTSNPN and SVGIG (reference sequence).